This T cell receptor (beta chain) was observed in a study of T cell repertoires in aging, cancer and after chemotherapy. In the study overall: Glioblastoma patients receiving temozolomide-based therapy gave paired samples before and after chemotherapy.

V was pared by 2 bases and J by 7 bases, with 12 bases between. The CDR3 covers 15 residues. The germline gives CDR1 KGHSH, CDR2 LQKENI. The template was genomic DNA from peripheral blood, not RNA. Rearranged V-D-J TRB sequences were amplified with a mixed TRB-A/B primer pool. Using its own MiXCR run on the multiplex PCR reads, TCRdb lists one record per CDR3 protein. Of 2,000 to 3,000 distinct CDR3 sequences detected, 25% to 30% appear once; the ten largest clones hold over 5.5%. This chain uses TRBV18 with TRBJ1-6, with D unresolved. The sequence came from a human donor with a solid tumor. Source material: blood. The CDR3 DNA sequence: TGTGCCAGCTCACCAACTTCAGGTCAGAATTCACCCCTCCACTTT. Its translation is CASSPTSGQNSPLHF. Together with reference TRBV18 and TRBJ1-6, the CDR3 gives the full variable domain: NAGVMQNPRHLVRRRGQEARLRCSPMKGHSHVYWYRQLPEEGLKFMVYLQKENIIDESGMPKERFSAEFPKEGPSILRIQQVVRGDSAAYFCASSPTSGQNSPLHFGNGTRLTVT.